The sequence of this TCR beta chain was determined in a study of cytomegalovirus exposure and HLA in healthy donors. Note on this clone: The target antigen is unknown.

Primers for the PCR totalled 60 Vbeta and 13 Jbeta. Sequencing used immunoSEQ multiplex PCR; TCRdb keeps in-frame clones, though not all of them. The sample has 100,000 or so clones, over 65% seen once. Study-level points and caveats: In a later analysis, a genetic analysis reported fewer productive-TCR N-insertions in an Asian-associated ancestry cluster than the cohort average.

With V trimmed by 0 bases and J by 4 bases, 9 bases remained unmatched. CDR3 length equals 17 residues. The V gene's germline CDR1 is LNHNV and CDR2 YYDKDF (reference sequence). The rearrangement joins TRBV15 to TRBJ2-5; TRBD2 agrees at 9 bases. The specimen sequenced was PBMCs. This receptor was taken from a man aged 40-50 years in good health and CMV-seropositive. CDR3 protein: CATSRDSSLAGGETQYF. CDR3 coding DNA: TGTGCCACCAGCAGAGATTCGTCACTAGCGGGTGGAGAGACCCAGTACTTC.